This T cell receptor beta chain was sequenced in a study of OX40 agonist ivuxolimab in advanced cancers. Overall study context: Patients with prior anti-PD-1, anti-PD-L1 or anti-CTLA-4 therapy were eligible; less than 50% had some. The study reported partial responses in three patients: one hepatocellular carcinoma, two cutaneous melanoma. Study results and caveats: Researchers report that CD8+ T cells had, on average, more expanded clones than CD4+.

Notes on this clone: Its antigen is unknown.

The CDR3 loop spans 18 amino acids. Germline trimming cut 4 bases from V and 4 bases from J; bases unmatched to any gene: 13. Germline V CDR1 and CDR2: SGHVS, FQNEAQ. With autoimmune disease history or systemic immunosuppression, patients were excluded. Sequencing was performed with immunoSEQ multiplex PCR; in TCRdb, only in-frame clones are kept and a portion is missing. This table has roughly 80,000 clones, 85% to 95% appearing once. This receptor was taken from an adult with an advanced solid tumor such as melanoma, head and neck, liver or kidney cancer. Sequenced here: CD4+ or CD8+ T cells sorted from blood, sampled in a trial of the OX40 agonist ivuxolimab. J is TRBJ2-5 and V is TRBV7-8, with 12 bases lining up with TRBD2. In DNA, the CDR3 is TGTGCCAGCAGCTGGGGACTAGCGGGCAAAGCTGTGGGAGAGACCCAGTACTTC. Protein product: CASSWGLAGKAVGETQYF.